These 3 T cell receptor beta chains were sequenced from one sample in a study of beta chain features in type 1 diabetes. Every isolated RNA sample was fully reverse transcribed, so sequencing captured expressed TCRB transcripts. Clones were sequenced by immunoSEQ multiplex PCR, and TCRdb holds only the in-frame ones, with some missing. The repertoire holds about 360,000 clones, with roughly 13% as singletons. The sample consisted of naive CD4+ T cells from blood. These receptors were collected from a man younger than 35 in good health.

This chain links TRBV28 with TRBJ1-5; TRBD1 matches at 12 bases. CDR3 length equals 15 residues. The J segment lost 5 bases and the V segment lost 8 bases, leaving 7 bases of the junction unmatched. Germline V gene sequence: CDR1 MDHEN, CDR2 SYDVKM. CDR3 nucleotide sequence: TGTGCCAGCTCGGCGGGGACAGGGGGCTATCAGCCCCAGCATTTT. This encodes CASSAGTGGYQPQHF.

V is TRBV6-1 and J is TRBJ1-4; perhaps TRBD1 as D (6 bases). CDR1 is MNHNS, CDR2 SASEGT, per germline. This CDR3 region has 13 residues. The germline V and J ends were trimmed by 8 bases and 6 bases, with 13 bases remaining between them. In DNA form, the CDR3 reads TGTGCCAGCCAAGTACACAGGGATGAAAAACTGTTTTTT. Translating gives CASQVHRDEKLFF.

This chain links TRBV13 with TRBJ2-3, with TRBD2 matching over 12 bases. V lost 5 bases, J lost 6 bases, and 6 bases stayed unmatched. The germline V gene encodes CDR1 PRHDT and CDR2 FYEKMQ (reference sequence). This CDR3 is 15 amino acids long. The CDR3 loop is CASSKLAGGPDTQYF. In DNA form, the CDR3 reads TGTGCCAGCAGCAAACTAGCGGGAGGACCGGATACGCAGTATTTT.